These 12 T cell receptor beta chains share one sample of origin, sequenced in a study of cytomegalovirus exposure and HLA in healthy donors. The PCR had 60 Vbeta and 13 Jbeta primers. TCRdb keeps only in-frame clones here, not all; method: immunoSEQ multiplex PCR. The sample records 150,000 to 200,000 clones, roughly 70% being singletons. The specimen sequenced was PBMCs. Receptors were obtained from a woman in her late teens or twenties in good health and CMV-seropositive.

The chain couples TRBV23-1 to TRBJ2-5; TRBD1 is a possible D gene (5 bases). TRBV23-1 belongs to the ORF category, with a function that is uncertain. The germline V and J ends were trimmed by 4 bases and 3 bases, with 12 bases remaining between them. The CDR3 totals 14 residues. CDR3 bases: TGCGCCAGCAGTCGACCGACAGTTAAAGAGACCCAGTACTTC. It is translated as CASSRPTVKETQYF.

The genes are TRBV27 and TRBJ2-7; 8 bases are a match to TRBD1. The CDR3 extends over 18 amino acids. Per germline, CDR1 MNHEY and CDR2 SMNVEV (reference sequence). The V and J ends lost 0 bases and 0 bases, in that order; junction bases with no gene match: 10. The CDR3 is CASSLSGQGPYSSYEQYF. CDR3 nucleotides: TGTGCCAGCAGTTTATCCGGACAGGGCCCATATAGCTCCTACGAGCAGTACTTC.

This chain connects TRBV15 to TRBJ1-1, with 8 bases fitting TRBD1. The CDR3 is 15 residues long. V dropped 0 bases and J dropped 5; count of bases not matched to a gene: 5. CDR1 and CDR2 (germline): LNHNV, YYDKDF (reference sequence). CDR3 sequence (DNA): TGTGCCACCAGCAGAGATTCAGGGGGCGGGACTGAAGCTTTCTTT. Encoded protein: CATSRDSGGGTEAFF.

CDR3 protein: CASSPPGERRSYNEQFF. In DNA, the CDR3 is TGTGCCAGCAGCCCCCCGGGGGAAAGACGATCCTACAATGAGCAGTTCTTC. This chain links TRBV13 with TRBJ2-1, with TRBD2 as a possible D gene (6 bases). V was cut by 5 bases and J by 1 base, with 18 bases left in between. Germline assignment: CDR1 PRHDT and CDR2 FYEKMQ (reference sequence). CDR3 length: 17 amino acids. Drawing the rest from reference TRBV13 and TRBJ2-1, the complete variable domain is AAGVIQSPRHLIKEKRETATLKCYPIPRHDTVYWYQQGPGQDPQFLISFYEKMQSDKGSIPDRFSAQQFSDYHSELNMSSLELGDSALYFCASSPPGERRSYNEQFFGPGTRLTVL.

The rearrangement joins TRBV4-1 to TRBJ1-1; D is unresolved. CDR3 length: 14 amino acids. Trimming left V 3 bases short and J 1 base short, with 9 bases between. Germline loops: CDR1 MGHRA, CDR2 YSYEKL. The CDR3 DNA reads TGCGCCAGCAGCCATACTGAGTCGAACACTGAAGCTTTCTTT. This codes for CASSHTESNTEAFF.

This clone was recorded a few times. The same CDR3 arises from other DNA sequences in this sample as well. The genes are TRBV18 and TRBJ2-7; 11 positions match TRBD1. Germline V gene data show CDR1 as KGHSH and CDR2 as LQKENI. The CDR3 is 14 amino acids. After removal of 4 bases from V and 3 bases from J, the junction contained 2 bases not matched to a gene. The DNA of the CDR3 is TGTGCCAGCTCACAAGGGACAGGGGGCTACGAGCAGTACTTC. Protein sequence: CASSQGTGGYEQYF.

The V gene is TRBV19, the J gene TRBJ2-2; D unclear. Per germline, CDR1 LNHDA and CDR2 SQIVND (reference sequence). The CDR3 runs 17 residues. The V gene lost 5 bases and the J gene lost 0 bases, with 16 bases spanning the gap. This CDR3 is CASSQSGRLPNTGELFF. The CDR3 DNA reads as TGTGCCAGTAGTCAGAGTGGCAGACTCCCGAACACCGGGGAGCTGTTTTTT.

In the case of this clone: The sample holds other DNA sequences that translate to the same CDR3. This chain uses TRBV11-2 with TRBJ2-7, with TRBD1 identical over 9 bases. The germline CDR1 and CDR2 sequences are SGHAT and FQNNGV. The CDR3 totals 15 residues. The V and J ends lost 5 bases and 4 bases, in that order; junction bases with no gene match: 9. The CDR3 loop reads CASSQGTGPPYEQYF. The CDR3 DNA reads TGTGCCAGCAGCCAAGGGACAGGGCCCCCATACGAGCAGTACTTC.

This chain connects TRBV19 to TRBJ2-3, with 9 bases lining up with TRBD1. The CDR3 contains 16 residues. Germline-derived CDR1 and CDR2 are LNHDA and SQIVND (reference sequence). V lost 4 bases and J lost 1; bases outside the gene matches: 6. CDR3 residues: CASSRGGDRGTDTQYF. The CDR3 DNA is TGTGCCAGTAGTAGGGGGGGGGACAGGGGCACAGATACGCAGTATTTT.

The chain uses TRBV27 and TRBJ2-1; 7 bases are a match to TRBD1. Germline CDR1 MNHEY, CDR2 SMNVEV (reference sequence). After removal of 5 bases from V and 1 base from J, the junction contained 5 bases not matched to a gene. This CDR3 is 15 amino acids long. The CDR3: CASSTRQGSYNEQFF. The CDR3 coding sequence is TGTGCCAGCAGTACACGACAGGGATCCTACAATGAGCAGTTCTTC.

The CDR3 sequence is CASRSPGSNEQFF. The CDR3 DNA sequence: TGTGCCAGCAGGTCTCCTGGTAGCAATGAGCAGTTCTTC. The chain carries TRBV6-1 and TRBJ2-1; D unclear. CDR3 size: 13 residues. The germline V gene encodes CDR1 MNHNS and CDR2 SASEGT. V was cut by 6 bases and J by 6 bases, with 12 bases left in between.

The V call is TRBV16, the J call TRBJ1-1; 8 bases match TRBD1. The trim removed 1 base at V and 4 bases at J, leaving 5 bases unmatched. Germline CDR1 reads KGHSY; CDR2 reads FQNENV. The CDR3 is 15 residues long. The CDR3 DNA follows: TGTGCCAGCAGCCAATTTACAGGGACAGGCACTGAAGCTTTCTTT. Translating gives CASSQFTGTGTEAFF.